A selection of T cell receptor beta chains follows, all from one sample in a study of shared clonotypes between healthy human individuals. Produced via immunoSEQ multiplex PCR; TCRdb's table is partial and in-frame only. The profile covers 1,400,000 or so clones, with approximately 98.5% appearing a single time and over 0.3% taken by the ten largest. The sample was naive CD4+ T cells sorted from blood. The receptors come from a man younger than 45 in good health. The CDR3 runs from the conserved cysteine through the conserved F or W. A D gene is named only where the DNA matches it firmly. The size of a clone is reported for some rows only, either as once, few or many, or as a class for expanded clones.

TRBJ1-1,NA,TRBV7-9,NA,TGTGCCAGCCTACTACAGGTGAACACTGAAGCTTTCTTT,CASLLQVNTEAFF
TRBJ2-6,NA,TRBV5-1,NA,TGCGCCAGCAGCTTGTTGCAGGTCTCCGGGGCCAACGTCCTGACTTTC,CASSLLQVSGANVLTF
TRBJ2-7,NA,TRBV6-1,NA,TGTGCCAGCCCTACGTTCTACGAGCAGTACTTC,CASPTFYEQYF
TRBJ2-3,NA,TRBV6-6,NA,TGTGCCAGCAGAGATACAGGGTTAGATACGCAGTATTTT,CASRDTGLDTQYF
TRBJ2-5,NA,TRBV5-4,TRBD2,TGTGCCAGCAGCAAGGGACTAGCGGGAGGTGGGGAGACCCAGTACTTC,CASSKGLAGGGETQYF
TRBJ2-2,NA,TRBV7-3,NA,TGTGCCAGCAGCGAAGTAGCTATTCCGAACACCGGGGAGCTGTTTTTT,CASSEVAIPNTGELFF
TRBJ2-5,NA,TRBV5-1,NA,TGCGCCAGCGGGCCAGGGGTTGGGGGGCAAGAGACCCAGTACTTC,CASGPGVGGQETQYF
TRBJ2-3,NA,TRBV5-1,NA,TGCGCCAGCAGCTTGGATCCAGATACGCAGTATTTT,CASSLDPDTQYF
TRBJ2-7,NA,TRBV6-1,NA,TGTGCCAGCAGTGAACAGTGGGAGCAGTACTTC,CASSEQWEQYF
TRBJ2-2,NA,TRBV10-2,NA,TGCGCCAGCAGTGTATTCTATGCGGGGCCTACGAACACCGGGGAGCTGTTTTTT,CASSVFYAGPTNTGELFF
TRBJ2-3,NA,TRBV7-9,TRBD2,TGTGCCAGTTCCGGGGGGGTTAGCACAGATACGCAGTATTTT,CASSGGVSTDTQYF
TRBJ1-4,NA,TRBV5-1,TRBD1,TGCGCCAGCAGCCCGGGACAGTTTAATGAAAAACTGTTTTTT,CASSPGQFNEKLFF
TRBJ2-5,NA,TRBV10-2,NA,TGCGCCAGCAATCAGGGTATTAGCCAAGAGACCCAGTACTTC,CASNQGISQETQYF
TRBJ1-1,NA,TRBV2,NA,TGTGCCAGCAGTTTGGACAGCCAGAACACTGAAGCTTTCTTT,CASSLDSQNTEAFF
TRBJ2-7,NA,TRBV28,NA,TGTGCCAGCAGACAGGCCCACTTGGGCGAGCAGTACTTC,CASRQAHLGEQYF
TRBJ2-5,NA,TRBV7-9,NA,TGTGCCAGCAGCTTTATTCAGGGTGGTCTCCAGTCGGAGACCCAGTACTTC,CASSFIQGGLQSETQYF
TRBJ2-7,NA,TRBV10-1,TRBD2,TGCGCCAGCAGTGAGTACGGGAGGAACGAGCAGTACTTC,CASSEYGRNEQYF
TRBJ2-1,NA,TRBV28,NA,TGTGCCAGCCTGGGATCGGGGTCCCGCTCCTACAATGAGCAGTTCTTC,CASLGSGSRSYNEQFF
TRBJ2-3,NA,TRBV2,NA,TGTGCCAGCATTTCGATCGGCACAGATACGCAGTATTTT,CASISIGTDTQYF
TRBJ1-3,NA,TRBV5-4,NA,TGTGCCAGCAGCTTGGCACCGACAGTCTCTGGAAACACCATATATTTT,CASSLAPTVSGNTIYF
TRBJ2-1,NA,TRBV28,TRBD2,TGTGCCAGCAGTACGTCTACTAGCGGTCAATACAATGAGCAGTTCTTC,CASSTSTSGQYNEQFF
TRBJ1-2,NA,TRBV18,NA,TGTGCCAGCTCGCCGTCGAAATTGCCGGGCCTAGAAGGCTACACCTTC,CASSPSKLPGLEGYTF
TRBJ2-5,once,TRBV21-1,NA,TGTGCCAGCAGCAAAGTATTGAAGAACAGGACCTCACAAGAGACCCAGTACTTC,CASSKVLKNRTSQETQYF
TRBJ2-4,NA,TRBV10-1,TRBD1,TGCGCCAGCAGTGACCACAGGGGCCTGGGGTCCAAAAACATTCAGTACTTC,CASSDHRGLGSKNIQYF
TRBJ1-1,NA,TRBV9,NA,TGTGCCAGCAGCGTAGGAGCAGGAGTGAACACTGAAGCTTTCTTT,CASSVGAGVNTEAFF
TRBJ2-7,NA,TRBV6-5,TRBD1,TGTGCCAGCAGTTACTCCGGGACAGGCGAGCAGTACTTC,CASSYSGTGEQYF
TRBJ1-4,NA,TRBV7-9,NA,TGTGCCAGCGCTCCGGGGGAAAAACTGTTTTTT,CASAPGEKLFF
TRBJ2-7,NA,TRBV2,NA,TGTGCCAGCACTTTGCAGTTCTACGAGCAGTACTTC,CASTLQFYEQYF
TRBJ2-1,NA,TRBV28,NA,TGTGCCAGCAGTTCTCTAGGTTACAATGAGCAGTTCTTC,CASSSLGYNEQFF
TRBJ2-7,once,TRBV28,NA,TGTGCCAGCAGTTCCATCGAGCAGTACTTC,CASSSIEQYF
TRBJ2-3,NA,TRBV11-1,NA,TGTGCCAGCAGACTAACGGGGGTCCCGTCAGATACGCAGTATTTT,CASRLTGVPSDTQYF